One sample yielded the 11 T cell receptor beta chains listed below, sequenced in a study of CD8+ T cells in alopecia areata. RNA was extracted and reverse transcribed into cDNA as the sequencing template. Generated by immunoSEQ multiplex PCR, the TCRdb table keeps only in-frame clones and is missing some. The sample yields 200,000 to 250,000 clones, 50% to 65% seen once. Here the sequenced sample was CD4+ T cells sorted from blood, taken at week 0. The source of these receptors is a human donor with alopecia areata.

This clone was seen only a few times. J is TRBJ2-1 and V is TRBV6-5; D may be TRBD1 (6 bases). This CDR3 region has 13 residues. CDR1 is MNHEY, CDR2 SVGAGI, per germline. Trimming took 6 bases from V and 6 from J, leaving 12 bases between them. CDR3 region: CASRVGQFNEQFF. The CDR3, as DNA: TGTGCCAGCAGAGTAGGACAGTTCAATGAGCAGTTCTTC.

The V call is TRBV10-2, the J call TRBJ2-7; the D gene could be TRBD1 or TRBD2 (5 bases each). V shed 6 bases and J shed 7 bases, with 19 bases lying between them. This CDR3 is built from 14 residues. Germline V lookup: CDR1 WSHSY, CDR2 SAAADI. CDR3: CASSPGRTRREQYF. The CDR3 bases are TGCGCCAGCAGCCCGGGACGGACCCGTCGGGAGCAGTACTTC.

V and J are TRBV14 and TRBJ1-1; D is ambiguous. V gave up 4 bases and J gave up 2 bases, with 8 bases separating them. Germline V gene sequence: CDR1 SGHDN, CDR2 FVKESK. This CDR3 comprises 13 residues. The CDR3 coding sequence is TGTGCCAGCAGCCGAGGCTATAACACTGAAGCTTTCTTT. It specifies CASSRGYNTEAFF.

The rearrangement links TRBV4-1 to TRBJ2-6; TRBD2 matches at 9 bases. V dropped 3 bases and J dropped 1; count of bases not matched to a gene: 10. The CDR3 consists of 19 residues. Looked up from germline, CDR1 is MGHRA and CDR2 is YSYEKL. CDR3 residues: CASSQAYIAGVSGANVLTF. The CDR3 DNA is TGCGCCAGCAGCCAGGCCTATATAGCGGGAGTTTCTGGGGCCAACGTCCTGACTTTC.

The rearrangement uses TRBV5-6 and TRBJ2-5; 9 bases fit TRBD2. The germline CDR1 and CDR2 sequences are SGHDT and YYEEEE. V lost 1 base, J lost 3 bases, and 4 bases stayed unmatched. CDR3 size: 15 residues. The DNA for the CDR3 is TGTGCCAGCAGCTTGCCTGGCGGGAGGGAAGAGACCCAGTACTTC. This sequence encodes CASSLPGGREETQYF. Together with reference TRBV5-6 and TRBJ2-5, the CDR3 gives the full variable domain: DAGVTQSPTHLIKTRGQQVTLRCSPKSGHDTVSWYQQALGQGPQFIFQYYEEEERQRGNFPDRFSGHQFPNYSSELNVNALLLGDSALYLCASSLPGGREETQYFGPGTRLLVL.

The chain joins TRBV30 to TRBJ1-2; D possibly corresponds to TRBD1 (6 bases). The CDR3 has 13 residues. V lost 7 bases to trimming and J lost 8 bases, with 20 bases between them. CDR1 and CDR2 (germline): GTSNPN, SVGIG (reference sequence). The CDR3 sequence is CAFTVVGAGGYTF. CDR3 nucleotides: TGTGCCTTCACCGTGGTGGGGGCGGGCGGCTACACCTTC. The whole variable domain, remainder taken from reference TRBV30 and TRBJ1-2, is SQTIHQWPATLVQPVGSPLSLECTVEGTSNPNLYWYRQAAGRGLQLLFYSVGIGQISSEVPQNLSASRPQDRQFILSSKKLLLSDSGFYLCAFTVVGAGGYTFGSGTRLTVV.

V gene TRBV28 combines with J gene TRBJ2-1; D may match TRBD1 or TRBD2 (6 bases each). Per the germline V gene, CDR1 is MDHEN and CDR2 is SYDVKM. The CDR3 totals 15 residues. Trimming took off 8 bases at V and 3 bases at J, with 17 bases between the two ends. This CDR3 reads CASGRGDTDYNEQFF. DNA of the CDR3: TGTGCCAGCGGAAGGGGGGACACCGACTACAATGAGCAGTTCTTC.

The chain uses TRBV7-8 and TRBJ2-6; 9 nucleotides match TRBD1. V was clipped by 6 bases and J by 0 bases; unmatched bases: 15. CDR1 SGHVS and CDR2 FQNEAQ come from the germline V gene. CDR3 length: 20 amino acids. CDR3 region: CASRSKTLTGGSSGANVLTF. The DNA of the CDR3 is TGTGCCAGCAGGTCAAAAACTCTGACAGGGGGATCCTCTGGGGCCAACGTCCTGACTTTC.

CDR3 bases: TGCAGCGTGCCCAAGGGAGGTAGGACAGATACGCAGTATTTT. Its protein is CSVPKGGRTDTQYF. The V gene is TRBV29-1, the J gene TRBJ2-3; tentatively, D is TRBD2 (6 bases). Germline V gives CDR1 SQVTM, CDR2 ANQGSEA. V lost 6 bases and J 3 bases, leaving 16 bases between the germline ends. The CDR3 runs to 14 residues.

This clone was counted only a few times. The rearrangement uses TRBV29-1 and TRBJ2-1; D may be TRBD2 (5 bases). The V end was cut by 4 bases, the J end by 4 bases, with 17 bases between. The CDR3 contains 15 residues. In germline, CDR1 is SQVTM, CDR2 ANQGSEA. DNA of the CDR3: TGCAGCGTTGCGTTCGTGGTAGCGTCTTACAATGAGCAGTTCTTC. Translated: CSVAFVVASYNEQFF.

This clone has more than one count but fewer than ten. The J gene is TRBJ2-3, the V gene TRBV5-4, with 11 nucleotides matching TRBD2. The length of the CDR3 is 15 residues. J lost 4 bases, V lost 5 bases, and 6 bases had no gene match. The germline V gene encodes CDR1 SGHNT and CDR2 YYREEE (reference sequence). CDR3 nucleotide sequence: TGTGCCAGCAGGTTAGCGGGAGGGCTTCCAGATACGCAGTATTTT. This codes for CASRLAGGLPDTQYF.